The T cell receptor (beta chain) under discussion was sequenced for a study of T cell responses to AZD1222 COVID-19 vaccine. This CDR3 is built from 16 residues. Germline lookup yields CDR1 MNHEY and CDR2 SVGEGT. Trimming cost V 2 bases and J 6 bases; bases outside gene matches: 6. As to this clone: Its antigen is not known.

TCRdb's table, derived via immunoSEQ multiplex PCR, lists solely in-frame clones and lacks some. Of under 200,000 clones listed, 90% to 95% are singletons. Study conclusions and caveats: Distributed over spike, vaccine-associated CD4 TCRs predominated at 160-218 and 743-854. White British ancestry dominated among donors, who included more females, and clonal diversity was possibly underestimated. Recipients of two AZD1222 doses showed rising Spike-specific TCR breadth and depth.

The chain uses TRBV6-2 or TRBV6-3 and TRBJ2-1; 11 bases line up with TRBD2. The source was peripheral blood, collected on day 0 of AZD1222 vaccination. The sequence was collected from an adult in good health. CDR3 region: CASSYRPGLAANEQFF. CDR3 bases: TGTGCCAGCAGTTACCGGCCGGGACTAGCGGCCAATGAGCAGTTCTTC.